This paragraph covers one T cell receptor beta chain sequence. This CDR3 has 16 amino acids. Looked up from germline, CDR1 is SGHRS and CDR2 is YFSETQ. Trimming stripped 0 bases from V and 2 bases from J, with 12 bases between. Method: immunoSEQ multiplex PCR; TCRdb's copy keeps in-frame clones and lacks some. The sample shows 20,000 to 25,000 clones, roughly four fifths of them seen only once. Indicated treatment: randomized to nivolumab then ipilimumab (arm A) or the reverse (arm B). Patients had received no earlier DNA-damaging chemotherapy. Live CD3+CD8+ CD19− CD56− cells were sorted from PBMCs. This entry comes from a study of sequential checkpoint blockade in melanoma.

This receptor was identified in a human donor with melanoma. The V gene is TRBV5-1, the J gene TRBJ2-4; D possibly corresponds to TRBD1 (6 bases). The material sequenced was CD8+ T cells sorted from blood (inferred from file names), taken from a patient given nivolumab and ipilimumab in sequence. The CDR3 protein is CASSLVTGRTKNIQYF. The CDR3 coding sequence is TGCGCCAGCAGCTTGGTCACAGGGAGAACCAAAAACATTCAGTACTTC.